This record covers a single T cell receptor beta chain. The antigen is unknown. PCR involved 60 Vbeta and 13 Jbeta primers. The authors' processing: Some 11 million shared chains were among the roughly 80 million unique TCR beta chains that a later analysis counted. The protocol was immunoSEQ multiplex PCR, while the TCRdb copy is restricted to in-frame clones and leaves out a portion. V, J and clone size are taken as reported in that table, and D and trimming were inferred from the DNA itself. The sample yields about 160,000 clones, approximately 82% seen once. The CDR3 is 14 residues long. V dropped 1 base and J dropped 5 bases, with 10 bases sitting between them. Germline CDR1 and CDR2: SGHDN and FVKESK. This sample was taken from a study of cytomegalovirus exposure and HLA in healthy donors. Study results and caveats: Reports showed the classifier diagnosing cytomegalovirus status with high specificity and sensitivity. Exclusion as indistinguishable affected some V segments, including TRBV6-2 and TRBV6-3. When the data were analyzed later, several of the most significant clusters appeared to be linked to common viral pathogens.

The TCR sequence derives from a male donor in good health and CMV-seronegative. Sequencing was done on a sample of PBMCs. V usage is TRBV14 and J usage is TRBJ2-3, with TRBD1 as a possible D gene (5 bases). The DNA of the CDR3 is TGTGCCAGCAGCCAAGGGGGCCATGGAGATACGCAGTATTTT. As protein: CASSQGGHGDTQYF.